This T cell receptor beta chain stems from a study of regulatory T cells in long-lasting Graves disease. V dropped 0 bases and J dropped 6; count of bases not matched to a gene: 7. The CDR3 length is 16 residues. From germline, CDR1 is SGHRS and CDR2 YFSETQ. Time point of the sample: newly diagnosed GD, antithyroid drugs for less than 3 months. With RNA extracted from PBMCs as input, the TCR library was made. Building the TCR beta libraries relied on iRepertoire HTBI primers, and CDR3 regions underwent Arm-PCR. In the original workflow: Taken together, the samples had 60 or so TRBV and more than 12 TRBJ segments identified. TCRdb passed the multiplex PCR reads through MiXCR, listing each CDR3 protein once. TCRdb's processing, not the study's, gives the V and J calls here. Of about 500,000 distinct CDR3 sequences in the sample, around 12% were seen once. This clonotype was seen repeatedly, ten times or more.

This sample also belongs to another study, concerning T cells in Graves' hyperthyroidism and ophthalmopathy. That paper adds: Hyperthyroidism was newly diagnosed in patients aged 18 to 65 (duration under 2 months). Researchers ran a first-round RT-PCR on the TCR CDR3 using the HTBI primer set.

The chain couples TRBV5-1 to TRBJ1-4; 8 positions agree with TRBD1. The source of this sequence is a woman in her twenties or thirties with Graves disease. The specimen comprised peripheral blood mononuclear cells (PBMCs), sampled at new diagnosis, from a patient treated with antithyroid drugs. For the CDR3, the DNA is TGCGCCAGCAGCTTGGGTCTACAGGGGGTGGATGAAAAACTGTTTTTT. Its translation is CASSLGLQGVDEKLFF. The full variable domain, its missing parts supplied by reference TRBV5-1 and TRBJ1-4, is KAGVTQTPRYLIKTRGQQVTLSCSPISGHRSVSWYQQTPGQGLQFLFEYFSETQRNKGNFPGRFSGRQFSNSRSEMNVSTLELGDSALYLCASSLGLQGVDEKLFFGSGTQLSVL.